The rows below give T cell receptor beta chains drawn from one sample of a study of OX40 agonist ivuxolimab in advanced cancers. Sequencing used immunoSEQ multiplex PCR; TCRdb keeps in-frame clones, though not all of them. The sample yields about 67,000 clones, roughly 81% seen once. Material: CD4+ or CD8+ T cells sorted from blood, obtained in a trial of the OX40 agonist ivuxolimab. The receptors shown here come from an adult with an advanced solid tumor such as melanoma, head and neck, liver or kidney cancer. Both conserved end residues are part of each CDR3. D genes are given only for firm matches. The listing skips clone size in some rows; elsewhere it reads once, few, many or a size class.

J gene | D gene | V gene | clone size | CDR3 DNA | CDR3 protein
TRBJ1-6 | . | TRBV30 | once | TGTGCCTGGAAATTCGGCCGGCACAGAGATTCACCCCTCCACTTT | CAWKFGRHRDSPLHF
TRBJ2-3 | TRBD2 | TRBV7-2 | medium-sized | TGTGCCAGCAGCTTAGCTAGCGGGAGGCGCACAGATACGCAGTATTTT | CASSLASGRRTDTQYF
TRBJ2-3 | TRBD2 | TRBV5-1 | . | TGCGCCAGCAGCCCATCCATGGCAAGCGGGATAGGCACAGATACGCAGTATTTT | CASSPSMASGIGTDTQYF
TRBJ2-3 | . | TRBV9 | . | TGTGCCAGCAGCGTAACGGGGGAACGGGGCACAGATACGCAGTATTTT | CASSVTGERGTDTQYF
TRBJ2-1 | TRBD2 | TRBV6-6 | . | TGTGCCAGCACCAAGACTAGCGGGAGGGGAAATGAGCAGTTCTTC | CASTKTSGRGNEQFF
TRBJ2-1 | TRBD1 | TRBV5-1 | medium-sized | TGCGCCAGCAGCGGAACCGGGACAGGGGCTGAGCAGTTCTTC | CASSGTGTGAEQFF
TRBJ1-4 | . | TRBV7-2 | . | TGTGCCAGCAGCCCCCGGGGGGCAACTAATGAAAAACTGTTTTTT | CASSPRGATNEKLFF
TRBJ2-7 | TRBD2 | TRBV11-2 | . | TGTGCCAGCAGCTCGGGACTAGGCCCCTACGAGCAGTACTTC | CASSSGLGPYEQYF
TRBJ1-5 | . | TRBV11-2 | . | TGTGCCAGCAGCCCCTCCGCTGGTAGCAATCAGCCCCAGCATTTT | CASSPSAGSNQPQHF
TRBJ1-2 | . | TRBV4-2 | . | TGTGCCAGCAGCCAAGAACCGGGACTCCAAGGGAACTATGGCTACACCTTC | CASSQEPGLQGNYGYTF
TRBJ1-1 | . | TRBV7-3 | . | TGTGCCAGCAGCTCCAACGGGGCAGGGGCGGGTACTGAAGCTTTCTTT | CASSSNGAGAGTEAFF
TRBJ2-4 | . | TRBV7-9 | . | TGTGCCAGCAGCCCAACGACCCCAGGGGTTCAGTACTTC | CASSPTTPGVQYF
TRBJ2-7 | . | TRBV10-1 | . | TGCGCCAGCAGTGGGGTTTTGGGACCGTCCTACGAGCAGTACTTC | CASSGVLGPSYEQYF
TRBJ1-2 | . | TRBV27 | . | TGTGCCAGCAGTTTTAAGGACACTAACTATGGCTACACCTTC | CASSFKDTNYGYTF
TRBJ1-1 | . | TRBV9 | once | TGTGCCAGCAGCCCCTCCGACGGGGGCTGGAACACTGAAGCTTTCTTT | CASSPSDGGWNTEAFF
TRBJ2-3 | . | TRBV5-1 | once | TGCGCCAACAGCTTGGCAGTGGGAGTCCGGACAGATACGCAGTATTTT | CANSLAVGVRTDTQYF
TRBJ2-5 | TRBD2 | TRBV19 | . | TGTGCCAGTAGTACCGGGACTAGCGGGAGTTGGGAGACCCAGTACTTC | CASSTGTSGSWETQYF
TRBJ2-7 | TRBD1 | TRBV29-1 | . | TGCAGCGTAGCGACAGGGGGCCCACACGAGCAGTACTTC | CSVATGGPHEQYF
TRBJ2-5 | TRBD1 | TRBV23-1 | . | TGCGCCAGCAGTCAATCGATCGTCGACAGGGCCGTTGTGGAGACCCAGTACTTC | CASSQSIVDRAVVETQYF
TRBJ2-7 | . | TRBV19 | . | TGTGCCAGTAGTGCCGGGCCTGTCTACGAGCAGTACTTC | CASSAGPVYEQYF
TRBJ1-5 | . | TRBV4-2 | . | TGTGCCAGCAGCCCCGAGGGAGGCGGTAGGCAGCCCCAGCATTTT | CASSPEGGGRQPQHF
TRBJ1-6 | . | TRBV11-1 | . | TGTGCCAGCAGAAGGGAGTTTACTAATTCACCCCTCCACTTT | CASRREFTNSPLHF
TRBJ2-5 | . | TRBV5-8 | few | TGTGCCAGCAGCTTGCAGGGGCCTGGGGAGACCCAGTACTTC | CASSLQGPGETQYF
TRBJ1-1 | . | TRBV2 | . | TGTGCCAGCAGTGAAAGCGAGGCGAACACTGAAGCTTTCTTT | CASSESEANTEAFF
TRBJ2-1 | TRBD1 | TRBV6-1 | few | TGTGCCAGCAGCCTGACAGGGGGCATTGAGCAGTTCTTC | CASSLTGGIEQFF
TRBJ2-7 | . | TRBV7-8 | . | TGTGCCAGCAGCCTGAGACGGTATAACTACGAGCAGTACTTC | CASSLRRYNYEQYF
TRBJ1-2 | TRBD1 | TRBV29-1 | . | TGCAGCGTTGAAGAGACAGGGGCTAACTATGGCTACACCTTC | CSVEETGANYGYTF
TRBJ2-5 | . | TRBV5-4 | once | TGTGCCAGCATCGGACAGGGAGGGGAGACCCAGTACTTC | CASIGQGGETQYF
TRBJ2-1 | TRBD1 | TRBV27 | . | TGTGCCAGCAGTTCCGAACAGGGGATCGGTTACAATGAGCAGTTCTTC | CASSSEQGIGYNEQFF
TRBJ2-3 | . | TRBV20-1 | . | TGCAGTGCTAGATTGGATACGCAGTATTTT | CSARLDTQYF
TRBJ2-2 | . | TRBV11-3 | . | TGTGCCAGCAGCTTAGGGGGAGCAGGCACCGGGGAGCTGTTTTTT | CASSLGGAGTGELFF